Below are 8 T cell receptor beta chains sequenced from a single sample in a study of cytomegalovirus exposure and HLA in healthy donors (dated by TCRdb to 2016 to 2017). The library relied on the immunoSEQ multiplex PCR assay. A mixture of 60 forward primers for TCR Vbeta segments and 13 reverse primers for TCR Jbeta segments was used in the multiplex PCR. As stored in TCRdb, this immuneACCESS dataset retains in-frame rearrangements with V and J assigned. A fraction of the clones does not appear; measured against another copy, unresolved V genes explain less than half of the discrepancy, and the remainder lacks a known reason. The sample table records some 180,000 clones; 65% to 80% of these occur just once. Under 3% of the sample is in the top ten clones. Sequencing was done on a sample of PBMCs. These receptors all stem from a young woman in good health and CMV-seropositive.

This clone turned up a few times. V and J are TRBV28 and TRBJ1-2, with D possibly matching TRBD1 (5 bases). Trimming pared 6 bases from V and 8 bases from J, leaving 13 bases between. The CDR3 extends over 12 amino acids. Germline CDR1 and CDR2: MDHEN and SYDVKM. The CDR3 DNA reads as TGTGCCAGCAGCCCAGGGACTTTCGGCTACACCTTC. The encoded protein is CASSPGTFGYTF.

The chain is built from TRBV7-6 and TRBJ2-7; 8 bases are shared with TRBD2. V dropped 5 bases and J dropped 3; count of bases not matched to a gene: 9. The germline V gene encodes CDR1 SGHVS and CDR2 FNYEAQ. The CDR3 is made up of 15 amino acids. CDR3 DNA sequence: TGTGCCAGCAGCCCCAAGCCGGGGGGGGACTACGAGCAGTACTTC. Protein: CASSPKPGGDYEQYF.

Only one count was recorded for this clone. The V call is TRBV19, the J call TRBJ1-3, with TRBD1 as a possible D gene (5 bases). V was cut by 4 bases and J by 0 bases, with 16 bases left in between. Germline CDR1 LNHDA, CDR2 SQIVND (reference sequence). The CDR3 spans 17 residues. The CDR3 loop reads CASSTSGTFSSGNTIYF. The CDR3, as DNA: TGTGCCAGTAGTACCTCAGGGACTTTCAGCTCTGGAAACACCATATATTTT. Complete variable domain (other parts from reference TRBV19 and TRBJ1-3): DGGITQSPKYLFRKEGQNVTLSCEQNLNHDAMYWYRQDPGQGLRLIYYSQIVNDFQKGDIAEGYSVSREKKESFPLTVTSAQKNPTAFYLCASSTSGTFSSGNTIYFGEGSWLTVV.

The gene calls are TRBV4-1 and TRBJ2-3; D is uncertain. The CDR3 contains 13 residues. Germline V gene data show CDR1 as MGHRA and CDR2 as YSYEKL. V was cut by 5 bases and J by 1 base, with 7 bases left in between. The CDR3 reads CASSFRGTDTQYF. In DNA form, the CDR3 reads TGCGCCAGCAGCTTCCGGGGCACAGATACGCAGTATTTT.

V is TRBV11-3 and J is TRBJ1-6; the match to TRBD1 covers 8 bases. Per the germline V gene, CDR1 is SGHNT and CDR2 is YENEEA. The CDR3 has 14 amino acids. V dropped 5 bases and J dropped 9; count of bases not matched to a gene: 6. The chain's CDR3 is CASSAGTGISPLHF. The CDR3 DNA reads as TGTGCCAGCAGCGCCGGGACAGGAATTTCACCCCTCCACTTT. Full variable domain (rest looked up from reference TRBV11-3 and TRBJ1-6): EAGVVQSPRYKIIEKKQPVAFWCNPISGHNTLYWYLQNLGQGPELLIRYENEEAVDDSQLPKDRFSAERLKGVDSTLKIQPAELGDSAVYLCASSAGTGISPLHFGNGTRLTVT.

This clone was detected only once. This chain joins TRBV5-1 and TRBJ2-5, with TRBD2 identical over 11 bases. The CDR3 has 16 residues. With 0 bases clipped from V and 0 bases from J, the junction kept 1 base outside the gene matches. Looked up from germline, CDR1 is SGHRS and CDR2 is YFSETQ. The CDR3 sequence is CASSLGTSGYQETQYF. Here the CDR3 DNA reads TGCGCCAGCAGCTTGGGGACTAGCGGGTACCAAGAGACCCAGTACTTC.

This clone has a single count. The J gene is TRBJ2-1, the V gene TRBV30; D ambiguous. Germline V gives CDR1 GTSNPN, CDR2 SVGIG (reference sequence). V lost 1 base and J 5 bases, leaving 6 bases between the germline ends. CDR3 size: 12 residues. The chain's CDR3 is CAWSGPDNEQFF. CDR3 sequence (DNA): TGTGCCTGGAGTGGGCCAGACAATGAGCAGTTCTTC.

The sample holds one count of this clone. This chain joins TRBV28 and TRBJ2-2, with D possibly being TRBD1 (6 bases). The CDR3 has 16 residues. Germline CDR1 is MDHEN and CDR2 is SYDVKM. The germline V and J ends were trimmed by 5 bases and 3 bases, with 16 bases remaining between them. The CDR3 is CASSTPLGADTGELFF. CDR3 sequence (DNA): TGTGCCAGCAGTACCCCTTTGGGGGCGGACACCGGGGAGCTGTTTTTT. The whole variable domain, remainder taken from reference TRBV28 and TRBJ2-2, is DVKVTQSSRYLVKRTGEKVFLECVQDMDHENMFWYRQDPGLGLRLIYFSYDVKMKEKGDIPEGYSVSREKKERFSLILESASTNQTSMYLCASSTPLGADTGELFFGEGSRLTVL.